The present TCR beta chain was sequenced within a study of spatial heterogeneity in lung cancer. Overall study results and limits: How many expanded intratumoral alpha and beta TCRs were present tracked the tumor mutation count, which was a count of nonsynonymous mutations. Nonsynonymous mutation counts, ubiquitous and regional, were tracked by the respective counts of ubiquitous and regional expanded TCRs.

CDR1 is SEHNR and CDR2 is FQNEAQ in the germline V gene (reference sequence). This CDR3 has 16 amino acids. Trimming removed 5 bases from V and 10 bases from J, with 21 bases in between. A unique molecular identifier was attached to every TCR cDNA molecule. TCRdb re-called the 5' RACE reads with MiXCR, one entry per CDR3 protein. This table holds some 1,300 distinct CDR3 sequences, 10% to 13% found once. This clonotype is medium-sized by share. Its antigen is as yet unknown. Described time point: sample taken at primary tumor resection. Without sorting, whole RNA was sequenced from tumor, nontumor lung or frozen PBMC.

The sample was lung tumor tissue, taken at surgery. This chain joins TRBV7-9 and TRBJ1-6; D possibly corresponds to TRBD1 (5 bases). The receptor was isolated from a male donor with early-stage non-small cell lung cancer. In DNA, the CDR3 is TGTGCCAGCAGCACAACCGGGACGGGCTTTGGGTCACCCCTCCACTTT. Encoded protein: CASSTTGTGFGSPLHF.